The 32 T cell receptor beta chains reported below all come from one sample, sequenced in a study of T-cell reconstitution after alpha-beta-depleted transplantation in children. Study results and caveats: Newly made T cells mostly supplied T-cell counts and diversity one year after transplant.

For these TCRs, the target antigens are not known. The authors prepared the TCRbeta library with unique molecular identifiers. MiXCR, run by TCRdb on the PCR reads, gives a single entry per CDR3 protein. The sample has around 270,000 distinct CDR3 sequences, around 7.1% seen once. The specimen was peripheral blood, collected 360 days after TCRalphabeta/CD19-depleted stem cell transplant. The receptor set was obtained from a female patient aged 2-10 years who had a stem cell transplant for Fanconi anemia, so the T cells may come from the graft donor.

This clonotype was seen a few times. The chain couples TRBV6-2 or TRBV6-3 to TRBJ2-7; D perhaps matches TRBD2 (6 bases). Per germline, CDR1 MNHEY and CDR2 SVGEGT. With 0 bases removed from V and 9 bases from J, the gap between germline ends came to 15 bases. CDR3 size: 14 residues. CDR3 coding DNA: TGTGCCAGCAGTTACTCGGCGGGGCCTTCGAGGCAGTACGTC. This codes for CASSYSAGPSRQYV.

This clonotype was observed a few times. V is TRBV5-1 and J is TRBJ1-1, with D maybe TRBD1 (5 bases). This CDR3 has 16 residues. V gave up 2 bases and J gave up 4 bases, with 18 bases separating them. CDR1 is SGHRS, CDR2 YFSETQ, per germline. The CDR3, as DNA: TGCGCCAGCAGCTTAAGTACAACCCGGAGGGGCACTGAAGCTTTCTTT. Residues: CASSLSTTRRGTEAFF.

The chain joins TRBV7-9 to TRBJ1-2, with 8 bases lining up with TRBD1. The germline V gene has CDR1 SEHNR and CDR2 FQNEAQ (reference sequence). This CDR3 region has 15 residues. V was clipped by 2 bases and J by 8 bases; unmatched bases: 10. CDR3 in DNA: TGTGCCAGCAGCTTACCCGCAGGACAGGGTACAGGCTACACCTTC. It specifies CASSLPAGQGTGYTF.

This clonotype was picked up many times. This sequence joins TRBV7-9 and TRBJ1-1; 9 bases map to TRBD1. Germline V gives CDR1 SEHNR, CDR2 FQNEAQ (reference sequence). The V segment lost 5 bases and the J segment 6 bases; nucleotides outside the gene matches: 10. The CDR3 is made up of 15 amino acids. The CDR3 nucleotides read TGTGCCAGCAGCACCTTGACAGGGGGGGACCCTGAAGCTTTCTTT. This gives the protein CASSTLTGGDPEAFF.

In this sample, this clonotype turned up many times. The chain employs TRBV6-4 and TRBJ2-3, with 9 nucleotides matching TRBD2. In germline, CDR1 is MRHNA, CDR2 SNTAGT. The CDR3 is 16 residues long. Unmatched junction bases numbered 4, after V lost 2 bases and J lost 1 base. CDR3 in amino acids: CASSDGSSGGTDTQYF. CDR3 in DNA: TGTGCCAGCAGTGACGGGTCTAGCGGGGGCACAGATACGCAGTATTTT.

This clonotype was counted at least ten times. The chain joins TRBV28 to TRBJ2-1; 10 nucleotides match TRBD2. CDR1 is MDHEN and CDR2 is SYDVKM in the germline V gene. V was pared by 5 bases and J by 4 bases, with 5 bases of the junction left unmatched. This CDR3 region has 15 residues. In DNA, the CDR3 is TGTGCCAGCAGTCCGACACTAGCGGGGTACAATGAGCAGTTCTTC. It encodes CASSPTLAGYNEQFF.

This clonotype came up many times. The gene calls are TRBV10-3 and TRBJ2-7; TRBD1 matches at 7 bases. V dropped 5 bases and J dropped 0; count of bases not matched to a gene: 4. The CDR3 is 14 amino acids. Germline-derived CDR1 and CDR2 are ENHRY and SYGVKD. The CDR3 sequence is CAISPGQISYEQYF. CDR3 bases: TGTGCCATCAGTCCGGGACAGATCTCCTACGAGCAGTACTTC.

This clonotype was counted between two and nine times. The chain uses TRBV7-2 and TRBJ2-4; 8 nucleotides line up with TRBD1. The CDR3 runs to 14 residues. Germline V gene data show CDR1 as SGHTA and CDR2 as FQGNSA. Trimming at V came to 5 bases and at J to 7 bases, leaving 7 bases not matched to a gene. CDR3 residues: CASSPGTGWNIQYF. CDR3 nucleotides: TGTGCCAGCAGCCCGGGGACAGGTTGGAACATTCAGTACTTC.

This sequence joins TRBV24-1 and TRBJ2-3; a possible D gene is TRBD2 (7 bases). This CDR3 spans 16 amino acids. The V gene lost 3 bases and the J gene lost 0 bases, with 12 bases spanning the gap. The V gene's germline CDR1 is KGHDR and CDR2 SFDVKD. The CDR3 here is CATSDPRGPSTDTQYF. CDR3 DNA sequence: TGTGCCACCAGTGATCCGCGGGGGCCCAGCACAGATACGCAGTATTTT.

The chain combines TRBV7-6 with TRBJ1-5, with TRBD1 as a possible D gene (5 bases). Germline V gives CDR1 SGHVS, CDR2 FNYEAQ. Between the trimmed V and J ends, which lost 5 bases and 2 bases, there was a span of 10 bases. The CDR3 runs to 14 residues. CDR3 DNA sequence: TGTGCCAGCAGCCCGGGACTTGGCAATCAGCCCCAGCATTTT. It translates to CASSPGLGNQPQHF.

The sample holds many counts of this clonotype. V usage is TRBV7-2 and J usage is TRBJ2-2, with D hard to call. The V gene lost 1 base and the J gene lost 2 bases, with 11 bases spanning the gap. CDR3 length equals 16 residues. Germline loops: CDR1 SGHTA, CDR2 FQGNSA. CDR3 bases: TGTGCCAGCAGCTTAGTTCCCCTCCAAAACACCGGGGAGCTGTTTTTT. Translated: CASSLVPLQNTGELFF.

The chain recombines TRBV12-3 or TRBV12-4 with TRBJ1-5, with a tentative D call TRBD1 (6 bases). CDR3 length: 14 amino acids. V lost 4 bases and J lost 6, with 13 bases in between. CDR3 sequence: CASSSRQVSQPQHF. DNA of the CDR3: TGTGCCAGCAGTTCTCGACAGGTCAGTCAGCCCCAGCATTTT.

This clonotype was observed a few times. The chain is built from TRBV5-1 and TRBJ1-3; unclear D gene. The CDR3 sequence is 15 residues long. Looked up from germline, CDR1 is SGHRS and CDR2 is YFSETQ. With 0 bases removed from V and 2 bases from J, the gap between germline ends came to 9 bases. The CDR3 DNA follows: TGCGCCAGCAGCTTGGTGGCGGTTCCTGGAAACACCATATATTTT. Residues: CASSLVAVPGNTIYF.

This chain connects TRBV4-3 to TRBJ2-3; D unresolved. The V end lost 5 bases, the J end lost 6 bases, and 18 bases lay between the germline ends. The CDR3 runs 15 residues. CDR1 and CDR2 (germline): LGHNA, YSLEER. The chain's CDR3 is CASSFRPNPRDTQYF. The CDR3 DNA reads TGCGCCAGCAGCTTCCGACCAAACCCCCGGGATACGCAGTATTTT.

This rearrangement joins TRBV3-1 to TRBJ1-1, with D hard to call. V was pared by 0 bases and J by 0 bases, with 5 bases between. Germline V CDR1 and CDR2: LGHDT, YNNKEL (reference sequence). The CDR3 has 14 amino acids. The CDR3 nucleotides read TGTGCCAGCAGCCAAGATACGGTGAACACTGAAGCTTTCTTT. Encoded protein: CASSQDTVNTEAFF.

In this sample, this clonotype turned up a few times. V gene TRBV20-1 combines with J gene TRBJ1-2; D uncertain. With 7 bases removed from V and 4 bases from J, the gap between germline ends came to 13 bases. CDR1 is DFQATT and CDR2 is SNEGSKA in the germline V gene (reference sequence). The length of the CDR3 is 12 residues. CDR3 region: CSGKGSVYGYTF. In nucleotides, the CDR3 is TGCAGTGGGAAAGGATCGGTCTATGGCTACACCTTC.

This clonotype appeared many times. The V call is TRBV12-3 or TRBV12-4, the J call TRBJ1-2, with D uncertain. Trimming left V 3 bases short and J 0 bases short, with 5 bases between. This CDR3 has 13 residues. The CDR3 is CASSLAANYGYTF. CDR3 in DNA: TGTGCCAGCAGTTTGGCAGCTAACTATGGCTACACCTTC.

This clonotype was counted at least ten times. This rearrangement joins TRBV13 to TRBJ2-3, with D perhaps TRBD2 (5 bases). This CDR3 is 15 amino acids long. Germline-derived CDR1 and CDR2 are PRHDT and FYEKMQ (reference sequence). V was trimmed by 1 base and J by 0 bases, leaving 8 bases between them. CDR3 region: CASSLVGISTDTQYF. The CDR3 region has the DNA TGTGCCAGCAGCTTAGTCGGGATTAGCACAGATACGCAGTATTTT.

This clonotype appeared many times. The chain is built from TRBV4-2 and TRBJ1-1, with 8 bases aligning to TRBD1. The CDR3 is made up of 14 amino acids. Germline CDR1 is LGHNA and CDR2 is YNFKEQ. J lost 1 base, V lost 2 bases, and 0 bases had no gene match. Here the CDR3 reads CASSQTGGNTEAFF. In DNA, the CDR3 is TGTGCCAGCAGCCAAACAGGGGGGAACACTGAAGCTTTCTTT.

This clonotype was seen at least ten times. The rearrangement links TRBV4-2 to TRBJ2-4, with D perhaps given as TRBD1 or TRBD2 (5 bases each). CDR1 LGHNA and CDR2 YNFKEQ come from the germline V gene. The CDR3 has 15 amino acids. Trimming left V 4 bases short and J 4 bases short, with 14 bases between. CDR3 region: CASSRSGTTKNIQYF. The CDR3 bases are TGTGCCAGCAGCCGATCCGGGACGACTAAAAACATTCAGTACTTC.

This clonotype has a count of ten or more. The J gene is TRBJ2-7, the V gene TRBV28; D might be TRBD1 (6 bases). Trimming removed 1 base at V and 7 bases at J, with 17 bases between. CDR3 length equals 15 residues. Germline V gene data show CDR1 as MDHEN and CDR2 as SYDVKM. The CDR3 DNA is TGTGCCAGCAGTTTATTCGTGGGGGCGAGCTTTGAGCAGTACTTC. This codes for CASSLFVGASFEQYF.

The chain recombines TRBV21-1 with TRBJ1-2; no DNA check was done on the table's D call, TRBD1. TRBV21-1 is labeled a pseudogene. CDR3 size: 12 residues. CDR3 loop: CASSKPPDGYTF. For the CDR3, the DNA is TGTGCCAGCAGCAAGCCCCCGGATGGCTACACCTTC.

The table lists this clonotype with many counts. The chain employs TRBV7-3 and TRBJ2-2, with D uncertain. CDR3 length equals 13 residues. Between the trimmed V and J ends, which lost 5 bases and 3 bases, there was a span of 7 bases. The germline V gene has CDR1 SGHTA and CDR2 FQGTGA. The CDR3 bases are TGTGCCAGCAGCCAGACGCACACCGGGGAGCTGTTTTTT. Translation: CASSQTHTGELFF.

This clonotype was seen at least ten times. The V call is TRBV12-3 or TRBV12-4, the J call TRBJ1-3; 9 nucleotides agree with TRBD1. Trimming at V came to 5 bases and at J to 3 bases, leaving 5 bases not matched to a gene. This CDR3 has 15 amino acids. CDR3 DNA: TGTGCCAGCAGTCCGGACAGGGGATATGGAAACACCATATATTTT. Its protein product is CASSPDRGYGNTIYF.

This clonotype was recorded many times. The gene calls are TRBV6-6 and TRBJ1-1; no definite D call. Deletions cut 5 bases from V and 7 bases from J, with 11 bases between. The CDR3 contains 12 residues. CDR1 and CDR2 (germline): MNHNY, SVGAGI (reference sequence). Written as DNA, the CDR3 is TGTGCCAGCAGTCGAATCCGGAGTGAAGCTTTCTTT. Its protein is CASSRIRSEAFF.

This clonotype was picked up a small number of times. This chain joins TRBV11-2 and TRBJ2-7, with a weak D call TRBD2 (5 bases). V was shortened by 1 base and J by 3 bases, with 10 bases between the two germline ends. The CDR3 totals 14 residues. The germline gives CDR1 SGHAT, CDR2 FQNNGV. The CDR3 bases are TGTGCCAGCAGCTTAGTTACCGGGGTCTACGAGCAGTACTTC. Its protein product is CASSLVTGVYEQYF.

In this sample, this clonotype turned up a few times. V usage is TRBV27 and J usage is TRBJ1-2; 7 bases map to TRBD1. This CDR3 spans 15 amino acids. V was pared by 3 bases and J by 4 bases, with 8 bases of the junction left unmatched. Germline CDR1 and CDR2: MNHEY and SMNVEV (reference sequence). The CDR3 sequence: CASSFRGGGGYGYTF. The CDR3, as DNA: TGTGCCAGCAGTTTCAGAGGGGGCGGGGGCTATGGCTACACCTTC.

CDR3 coding DNA: TGTGCCAGTAGTAAGGTGGACAGGGTCACCGGGGAGCTGTTTTTT. Translating gives CASSKVDRVTGELFF. The gene calls are TRBV19 and TRBJ2-2, with TRBD1 matching over 8 bases. Trimming removed 4 bases from V and 4 bases from J; junction bases left unmatched: 5. This CDR3 contains 15 residues. The germline V gene encodes CDR1 LNHDA and CDR2 SQIVND (reference sequence).

This clonotype has at least ten counts. The chain recombines TRBV19 with TRBJ2-7, with 12 bases fitting TRBD2. Losses at the gene ends were 6 bases for V and 6 bases for J; bases not matched to a gene: 9. The V gene's germline CDR1 is LNHDA and CDR2 SQIVND (reference sequence). The length of the CDR3 is 15 residues. The CDR3 DNA is TGTGCCAGTAGAGGACTAGCGGGATCCCTGGGCGAGCAGTACTTC. It is translated as CASRGLAGSLGEQYF. Together with reference TRBV19 and TRBJ2-7, the CDR3 gives the full variable domain: DGGITQSPKYLFRKEGQNVTLSCEQNLNHDAMYWYRQDPGQGLRLIYYSQIVNDFQKGDIAEGYSVSREKKESFPLTVTSAQKNPTAFYLCASRGLAGSLGEQYFGPGTRLTVT.

V is TRBV7-2 and J is TRBJ2-3; 9 bases are shared with TRBD2. CDR1 and CDR2 (germline): SGHTA, FQGNSA. The CDR3 has 19 amino acids. With V trimmed by 2 bases and J by 1 base, 13 bases remained unmatched. The CDR3 DNA sequence: TGTGCCAGCAGCTTACCGGGACTAGCCGGGGGACTCGGCACAGATACGCAGTATTTT. Translated: CASSLPGLAGGLGTDTQYF.

The chain employs TRBV7-9 and TRBJ1-1, with 8 bases lining up with TRBD1. With 6 bases clipped from V and 5 bases from J, the junction kept 8 bases outside the gene matches. Germline lookup yields CDR1 SEHNR and CDR2 FQNEAQ (reference sequence). The CDR3 runs 14 residues. CDR3 protein: CASRETGARTEAFF. CDR3 bases: TGTGCCAGCAGAGAGACAGGGGCGAGGACTGAAGCTTTCTTT.

This clonotype appeared many times. This chain connects TRBV3-1 to TRBJ2-3; D gene unclear. This CDR3 spans 13 amino acids. CDR1 and CDR2 (germline): LGHDT, YNNKEL (reference sequence). Trimming stripped 1 base from V and 5 bases from J, with 7 bases between. CDR3 in amino acids: CASSQGPRDTQYF. The CDR3 coding sequence is TGTGCCAGCAGCCAAGGTCCCAGAGATACGCAGTATTTT.